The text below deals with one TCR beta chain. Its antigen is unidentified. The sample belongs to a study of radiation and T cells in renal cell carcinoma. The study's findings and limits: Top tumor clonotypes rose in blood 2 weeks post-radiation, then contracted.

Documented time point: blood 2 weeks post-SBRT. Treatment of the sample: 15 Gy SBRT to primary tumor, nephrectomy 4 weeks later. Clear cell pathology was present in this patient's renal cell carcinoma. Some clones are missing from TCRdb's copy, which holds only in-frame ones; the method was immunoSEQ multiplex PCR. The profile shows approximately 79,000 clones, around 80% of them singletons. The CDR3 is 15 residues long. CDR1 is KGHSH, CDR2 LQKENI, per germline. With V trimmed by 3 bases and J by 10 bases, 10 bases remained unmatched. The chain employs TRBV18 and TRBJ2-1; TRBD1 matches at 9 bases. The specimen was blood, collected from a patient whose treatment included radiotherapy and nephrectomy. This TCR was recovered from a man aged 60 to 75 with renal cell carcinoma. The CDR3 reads CASSPGTGISLEQFF. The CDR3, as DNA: TGTGCCAGCTCACCCGGGACAGGGATTTCTTTGGAGCAGTTCTTC. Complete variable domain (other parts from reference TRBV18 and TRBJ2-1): NAGVMQNPRHLVRRRGQEARLRCSPMKGHSHVYWYRQLPEEGLKFMVYLQKENIIDESGMPKERFSAEFPKEGPSILRIQQVVRGDSAAYFCASSPGTGISLEQFFGPGTRLTVL.